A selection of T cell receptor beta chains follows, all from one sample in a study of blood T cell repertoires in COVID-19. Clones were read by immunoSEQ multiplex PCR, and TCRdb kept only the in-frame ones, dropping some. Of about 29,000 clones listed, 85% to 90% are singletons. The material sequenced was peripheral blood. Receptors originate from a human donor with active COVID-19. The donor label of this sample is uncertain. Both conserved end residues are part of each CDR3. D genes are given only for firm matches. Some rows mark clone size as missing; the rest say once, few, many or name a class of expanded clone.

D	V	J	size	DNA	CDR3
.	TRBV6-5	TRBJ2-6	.	TGTGCCAGCAGGGAGCCCTCTGGGGCCAACGTCCTGACTTTC	CASREPSGANVLTF
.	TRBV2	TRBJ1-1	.	TGTGCCAGCAGTGAAAAGGGGGTCGCTGAAGCTTTCTTT	CASSEKGVAEAFF
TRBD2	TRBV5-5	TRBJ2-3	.	TGTGCCAGCAGCCCGACTAGCGGGGTGGAAGATACGCAGTATTTT	CASSPTSGVEDTQYF
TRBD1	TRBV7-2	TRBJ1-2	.	TGTGCCAGCAGCGCAGGGGGCTCCTATGGCTACACCTTC	CASSAGGSYGYTF
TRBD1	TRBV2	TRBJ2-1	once	TGTGCCAGCACCCCGGGACAGGGGAATGAGCAGTTCTTC	CASTPGQGNEQFF
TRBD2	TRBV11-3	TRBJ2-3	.	TGTGCCAGCAGCTTCAAAGCGGGGCCCACAGATACGCAGTATTTT	CASSFKAGPTDTQYF
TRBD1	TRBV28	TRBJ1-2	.	TGTGCCAGCAGTTTAGGGGACAGGAGCTATGGCTACACCTTC	CASSLGDRSYGYTF
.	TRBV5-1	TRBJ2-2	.	TGCGCCAGCAGAAAGGACAGAAATACCGGGGAGCTGTTTTTT	CASRKDRNTGELFF
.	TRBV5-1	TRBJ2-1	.	TGCGCCAGCAGCTCGCACTACAGGGGAGGGCAGTTCTTC	CASSSHYRGGQFF
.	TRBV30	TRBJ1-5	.	TGTGCCTGGAGTAGCGGGACCCTTAGCAATCAGCCCCAGCATTTT	CAWSSGTLSNQPQHF
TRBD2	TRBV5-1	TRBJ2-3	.	TGCGCCAGCAGTCCTGGGGCGGCGGGGGGGCAAGATACGCAGTATTTT	CASSPGAAGGQDTQYF
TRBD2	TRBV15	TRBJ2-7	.	TGTGCCACCAGCCACCCACTAGCGGCCAGTACCTACGAGCAGTACTTC	CATSHPLAASTYEQYF
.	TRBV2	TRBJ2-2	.	TGTGCCAGGACCGGGAAAAACACCGGGGAGCTGTTTTTT	CARTGKNTGELFF
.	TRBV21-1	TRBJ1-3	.	TGTGCCAGCAGCAAAGGTAACGGACAGTCCAGCTCTGGAAACACCATATATTTT	CASSKGNGQSSSGNTIYF
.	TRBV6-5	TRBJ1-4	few	TGTGCCAGCAGTTACAGTACAGGAGCCGAAAAACTGTTTTTT	CASSYSTGAEKLFF
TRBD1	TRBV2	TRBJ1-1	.	TGTGCCAGCAGTGAATTGGGACAGGGCACTGAAGCTTTCTTT	CASSELGQGTEAFF
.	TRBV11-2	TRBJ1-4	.	TGTGCCAGCAGCTTAGAGGGGGGGGTACTCGAAAAACTGTTTTTT	CASSLEGGVLEKLFF
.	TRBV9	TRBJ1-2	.	TGTGCCAGCAGCGTAGAGGTGCGGGGGAACTATGGCTACACCTTC	CASSVEVRGNYGYTF
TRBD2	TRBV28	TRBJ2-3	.	TGTGCCAGCAGTTTATCACGGTGGGGGAGGGACTTACAACGCACAGATACGCAGTATTTT	CASSLSRWGRDLQRTDTQYF
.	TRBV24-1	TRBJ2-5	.	TGTGCCACCAGTGATTCGGGGAGAGAGCGGGAGACCCAGTACTTC	CATSDSGRERETQYF
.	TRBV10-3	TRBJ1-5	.	TGTGCCAGAATTAGGGGGTCCGCCCGTAGGAATCAGCCCCAGCATTTT	CARIRGSARRNQPQHF
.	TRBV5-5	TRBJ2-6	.	TGTGCCAGCAGCTTGGAGGGGTGGCCTGGGGCCAACGTCCTGACTTTC	CASSLEGWPGANVLTF
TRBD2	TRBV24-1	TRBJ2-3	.	TGTGCCACCAGTAGCGGGGGCTACGCAGATACGCAGTATTTT	CATSSGGYADTQYF
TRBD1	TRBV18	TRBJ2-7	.	TGTGCCAGCTCCCTGCCAGGGGGCCACGAGCAGTACTTC	CASSLPGGHEQYF
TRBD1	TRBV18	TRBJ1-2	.	TGTGCCAGCTCACCTCAGGACAGGGGGTCGACTGGCTACACCTTC	CASSPQDRGSTGYTF
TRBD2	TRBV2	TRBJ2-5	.	TGTGCCAGCAGGGCCGGGGGGGGTATGACCCAGTACTTC	CASRAGGGMTQYF
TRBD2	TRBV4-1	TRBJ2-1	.	TGCGCCAGCAGCCGGACGAGCAGCGGGGGGGTCTACAATGAGCAGTTCTTC	CASSRTSSGGVYNEQFF
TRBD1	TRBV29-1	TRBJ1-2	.	TGCAGCGTTGAAAAGGGACAGGGATATGGCTACACCTTC	CSVEKGQGYGYTF
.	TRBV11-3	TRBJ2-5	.	TGTGCCAGCAGCTGGACAGCCGTAGAGACCCAGTACTTC	CASSWTAVETQYF
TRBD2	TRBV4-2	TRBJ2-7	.	TGTGCCAGCAGCAAGACTAGCGGGGGCACGAACTACGAGCAGTACTTC	CASSKTSGGTNYEQYF
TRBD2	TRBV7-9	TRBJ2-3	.	TGTGCCAGCAGCCCTGGACTAGCGGGAGTAGATACGCAGTATTTT	CASSPGLAGVDTQYF
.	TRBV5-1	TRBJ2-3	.	TGCGCCAGCAGCTTGGGGGGCGGGGGCACAGATACGCAGTATTTT	CASSLGGGGTDTQYF
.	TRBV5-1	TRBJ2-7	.	TGCGCCAGCAGCTTGAGGAGCTCCTACGAGCAGTACTTC	CASSLRSSYEQYF
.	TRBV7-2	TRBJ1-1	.	TGTGCCAGCAGCTTAGACAGCTTGATGAACACTGAAGCTTTCTTT	CASSLDSLMNTEAFF
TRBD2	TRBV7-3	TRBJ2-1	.	TGTGCCAGCAGCCCCAATAGCGGGGTTACCTACAATGAGCAGTTCTTC	CASSPNSGVTYNEQFF
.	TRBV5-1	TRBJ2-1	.	TGCGCCAGCAGCTTCGAACAGGGAGCCTACAATGAGCAGTTCTTC	CASSFEQGAYNEQFF
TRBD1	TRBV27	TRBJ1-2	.	TGTGCCAGCAGACCCCAACAGGGGGCTAGGGGCTACACCTTC	CASRPQQGARGYTF
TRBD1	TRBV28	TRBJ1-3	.	TGTGCCAGCAGTGATCCGAGGGGGCGCGGAAACACCATATATTTT	CASSDPRGRGNTIYF
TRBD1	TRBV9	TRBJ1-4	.	TGTGCCAGCAGCGTAACAGGGGGACAGTCTAATGAAAAACTGTTTTTT	CASSVTGGQSNEKLFF
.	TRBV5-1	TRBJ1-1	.	TGCGCCAGCAGCTTGGGAGTCCCGGCTGAAGCTTTCTTT	CASSLGVPAEAFF
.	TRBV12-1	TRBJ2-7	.	TGTGCCAGCACCCTTGGGGGGGGAGAGGGGTACGAGCAGTACTTC	CASTLGGGEGYEQYF
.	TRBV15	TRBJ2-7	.	TGTGCCACCAGCAGAGAAGGGAGCGGATACGAGCAGTACTTC	CATSREGSGYEQYF
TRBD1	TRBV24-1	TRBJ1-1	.	TGTGCCACCAGTGATTTGGGACAGGGGGGCACTGAAGCTTTCTTT	CATSDLGQGGTEAFF
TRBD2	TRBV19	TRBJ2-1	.	TGTGCCAGTAGTTCTAGCGGGCATGAGCAGTTCTTC	CASSSSGHEQFF